A selection of T cell receptor beta chains follows, all from one sample in a study of post-analysis software for immune sequencing data. A single record per CDR3 protein comes from TCRdb applying MiXCR to the PCR reads. The table includes some 240,000 distinct CDR3 sequences, around 34% detected once. The sequenced sample was blood. These receptors all stem from a girl aged 10 to 17 with multiple sclerosis. Both conserved end residues are part of each CDR3. Each record gives: J gene, clone size, D gene, V gene, CDR3 DNA, CDR3 protein. A D gene is named only where the DNA matches it firmly. Where a row states a size, it is once, few, many or the class of an expanded clone; other rows omit it.

TRBJ2-3 | - | TRBD2 | TRBV18 | TGTGCCAGCTCACCACCGTTGGGACTAGCGGGGCCGGATACGCAGTATTTT | CASSPPLGLAGPDTQYF
TRBJ2-3 | many | TRBD1 | TRBV7-9 | TGTGCCAGCAGCTTAAATCCAGGGGGCACCGATACGCAGTATTTT | CASSLNPGGTDTQYF
TRBJ2-7 | many | TRBD1 | TRBV20-1 | TGCAGTGCCCGTTACCGGGACAGGGGGCGCGAGCAGTACTTC | CSARYRDRGREQYF
TRBJ1-1 | few | - | TRBV29-1 | TGCAGCGTTGAGCAGGCCCTGAACACTGAAGCTTTCTTT | CSVEQALNTEAFF
TRBJ1-5 | - | - | TRBV28 | TGTGCCAGCAGTTTGGGGGGGGATAGCAATCAGCCCCAGCATTTT | CASSLGGDSNQPQHF
TRBJ1-2 | many | TRBD1 | TRBV3-1 | TGTGCCAGCAGCCCCCTTCCAGCCGGGACAGGGGGTGCCTATGGCTACACCTTC | CASSPLPAGTGGAYGYTF
TRBJ1-5 | many | - | TRBV7-9 | TGTGCCAGCAGCTCCACTACCTCTTATCAGCCCCAGCATTTT | CASSSTTSYQPQHF
TRBJ2-1 | many | - | TRBV28 | TGTGCCAGCAGTTTCTTTGGGGGAGGTGAGCAGTTCTTC | CASSFFGGGEQFF
TRBJ1-1 | few | TRBD1 | TRBV4-1 | TGCGCCAGCAGCCCCAGGGGGGGAATGAACACTGAAGCTTTCTTT | CASSPRGGMNTEAFF
TRBJ2-3 | many | - | TRBV20-1 | TGCAGTGCTAGAGATCTCTTACGGGGGAGAACAGATACGCAGTATTTT | CSARDLLRGRTDTQYF
TRBJ2-7 | many | TRBD1 | TRBV28 | TGTGCCAGCAGTTTGTCCGGACAGGGGGCCTACGAGCAGTACTTC | CASSLSGQGAYEQYF
TRBJ2-3 | many | TRBD2 | TRBV5-1 | TGCGCCAGCAGCTCGGGGACTAGCGGGGGAGGGAGCACAGATACGCAGTATTTT | CASSSGTSGGGSTDTQYF
TRBJ1-1 | few | - | TRBV5-1 | TGCGCCAGCAGCCCGACGACCGGGGCGCCGAACACTGAAGCTTTCTTT | CASSPTTGAPNTEAFF
TRBJ2-7 | many | TRBD1 | TRBV5-1 | TGCGCCAGCAGCTTGGAGGCAGGGGGCGCGTACGAGCAGTACTTC | CASSLEAGGAYEQYF
TRBJ2-5 | - | TRBD2 | TRBV5-1 | TGCGCCAGCAGCTTAGGTAGCGGGAGCGAGACCCAGTACTTC | CASSLGSGSETQYF
TRBJ2-7 | many | - | TRBV20-1 | TGCAGTGCTAGCCCAGGACCCCGCCACGAGCAGTACTTC | CSASPGPRHEQYF
TRBJ2-5 | - | TRBD1 | TRBV29-1 | TGCAGCGGAGAAACCGGGACAGGGACGTTAAGAGAGACCCAGTACTTC | CSGETGTGTLRETQYF
TRBJ1-1 | many | - | TRBV11-2 | TGTGCCAGCAGCTTAGATAGTACGGCAGGAGCTGAAGCTTTCTTT | CASSLDSTAGAEAFF
TRBJ2-7 | - | - | TRBV6-1 | TGTGCCAGCGAATATGGGGGTTATAGCGAGCAGTACTTC | CASEYGGYSEQYF
TRBJ2-7 | - | - | TRBV20-1 | TGCAGTTCCTTAGTGCGGTCCTACGAGCAGTACTTC | CSSLVRSYEQYF
TRBJ2-1 | many | - | TRBV20-1 | TGCAGTGCTAGAGGAACCCCGAGCTCCTACAATGAGCAGTTCTTC | CSARGTPSSYNEQFF
TRBJ2-3 | - | - | TRBV20-1 | TGCAGTGCTAGTGGATCCCCGGGACGAAGCACAGATACGCAGTATTTT | CSASGSPGRSTDTQYF
TRBJ2-3 | - | - | TRBV25-1 | TGTGCCAGCAGGGCGGGAAGGGTAGATACGCAGTATTTT | CASRAGRVDTQYF
TRBJ1-2 | many | - | TRBV5-1 | TGCGCCAGCAGCTTATTTGACTCCTATGGCTACACCTTC | CASSLFDSYGYTF
TRBJ2-1 | many | - | TRBV7-8 | TGTGCCAGCAGCTTCGGAGGTTCTTCCTACAATGAGCAGTTCTTC | CASSFGGSSYNEQFF
TRBJ2-5 | - | TRBD1 | TRBV29-1 | TGCAGCGGCAGGGGGTACCAAGAGACCCAGTACTTC | CSGRGYQETQYF
TRBJ2-3 | many | - | TRBV29-1 | TGCAGCGTTAGGGCAGGGGGCACAGATACGCAGTATTTT | CSVRAGGTDTQYF
TRBJ2-1 | many | - | TRBV4-1 | TGCGCCAGCAGCCAAGAGATCGGCCCCAATGAGCAGTTCTTC | CASSQEIGPNEQFF
TRBJ1-4 | - | - | TRBV20-1 | TGCAGTGCTAGATACGGCAGGCTGCATACTGATGAAAAACTGTTTTTT | CSARYGRLHTDEKLFF
TRBJ2-7 | few | - | TRBV27 | TGTGCCAGCAGTGACGGGACCTACGAGCAGTACTTC | CASSDGTYEQYF
TRBJ2-7 | - | - | TRBV7-9 | TGTGCCAGCAGCTCCAGGGACTCCCGCTACGAGCAGTACTTC | CASSSRDSRYEQYF
TRBJ1-3 | few | - | TRBV2 | TGTGCCAGCAGTGACTGGGGTCCTGGAAACACCATATATTTT | CASSDWGPGNTIYF
TRBJ2-2 | - | TRBD2 | TRBV5-1 | TGCGCCAGCAGCTTCCTGACTAGCGGTGGGACCGGGGAGCTGTTTTTT | CASSFLTSGGTGELFF
TRBJ2-7 | - | - | TRBV19 | TGTGCCAGTAACGGGGGAGCCTACGAGCAGTACTTC | CASNGGAYEQYF
TRBJ2-1 | many | - | TRBV5-1 | TGCGCCAGCAGGGCCGATTACAATGAGCAGTTCTTC | CASRADYNEQFF
TRBJ2-1 | - | - | TRBV4-1 | TGCGCCAGCAGCTACCCCCTTGTAGGGCCGAGCTCCTACAATGAGCAGTTCTTC | CASSYPLVGPSSYNEQFF
TRBJ2-3 | many | - | TRBV27 | TGTGCCAGCAGTCTCACAGGACCAGAGGGCACAGATACGCAGTATTTT | CASSLTGPEGTDTQYF
TRBJ2-3 | many | - | TRBV6-1 | TGTGCCAGCACCCATTTGAGCCAAGATACGCAGTATTTT | CASTHLSQDTQYF
TRBJ2-7 | many | TRBD2 | TRBV6-5 | TGTGCCAGCAGTGAGCGAGCGGGAGGGGCCTACGAGCAGTACTTC | CASSERAGGAYEQYF
TRBJ2-5 | - | - | TRBV12-3/TRBV12-4 | TGTGCCAGCAGTCCCTCACGTAGGGAGACCCAGTACTTC | CASSPSRRETQYF